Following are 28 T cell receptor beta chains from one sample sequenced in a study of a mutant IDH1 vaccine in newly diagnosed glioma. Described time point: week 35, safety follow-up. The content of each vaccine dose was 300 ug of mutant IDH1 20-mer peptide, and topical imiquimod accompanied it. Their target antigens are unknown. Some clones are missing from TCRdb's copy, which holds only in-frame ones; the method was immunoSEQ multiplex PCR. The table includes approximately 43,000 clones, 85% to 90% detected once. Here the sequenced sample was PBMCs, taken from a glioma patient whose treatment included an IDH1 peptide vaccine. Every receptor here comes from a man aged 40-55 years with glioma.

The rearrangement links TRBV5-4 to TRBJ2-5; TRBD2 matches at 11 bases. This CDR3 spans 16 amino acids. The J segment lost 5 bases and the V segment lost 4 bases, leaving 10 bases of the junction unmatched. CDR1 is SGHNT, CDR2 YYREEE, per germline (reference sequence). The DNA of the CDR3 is TGTGCCAGCAGCGAGGGTCTTAGCGGGAGGGAGGAGACCCAGTACTTC. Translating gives CASSEGLSGREETQYF.

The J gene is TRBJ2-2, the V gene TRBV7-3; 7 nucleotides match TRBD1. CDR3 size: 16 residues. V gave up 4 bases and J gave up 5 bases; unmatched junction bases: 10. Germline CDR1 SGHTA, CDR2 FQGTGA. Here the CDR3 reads CASSYLTGAGTGELFF. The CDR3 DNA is TGTGCCAGCAGCTACCTCACAGGGGCGGGTACCGGGGAGCTGTTTTTT. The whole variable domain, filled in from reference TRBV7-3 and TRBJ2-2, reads GAGVSQTPSNKVTEKGKYVELRCDPISGHTALYWYRQSLGQGPEFLIYFQGTGAADDSGLPNDRFFAVRPEGSVSTLKIQRTERGDSAVYLCASSYLTGAGTGELFFGEGSRLTVL.

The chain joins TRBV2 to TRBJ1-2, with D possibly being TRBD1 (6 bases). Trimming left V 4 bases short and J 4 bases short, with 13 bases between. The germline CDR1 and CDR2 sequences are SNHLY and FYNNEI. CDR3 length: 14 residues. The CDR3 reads CASSGRTVSYGYTF. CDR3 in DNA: TGTGCCAGCAGTGGCCGGACAGTAAGCTATGGCTACACCTTC.

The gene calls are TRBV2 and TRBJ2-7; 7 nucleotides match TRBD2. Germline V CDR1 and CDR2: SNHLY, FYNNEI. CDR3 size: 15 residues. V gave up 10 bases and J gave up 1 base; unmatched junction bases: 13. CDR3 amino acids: CATDVTSVESYEQYF. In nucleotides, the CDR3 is TGTGCCACGGACGTAACTAGCGTGGAATCCTACGAGCAGTACTTC.

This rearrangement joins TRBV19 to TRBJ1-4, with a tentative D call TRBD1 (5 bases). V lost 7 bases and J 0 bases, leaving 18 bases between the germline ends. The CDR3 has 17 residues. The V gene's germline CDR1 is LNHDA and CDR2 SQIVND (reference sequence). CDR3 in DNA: TGTGCCAGTACGTCAGGATTCGTAGGGGCAACTAATGAAAAACTGTTTTTT. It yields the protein CASTSGFVGATNEKLFF. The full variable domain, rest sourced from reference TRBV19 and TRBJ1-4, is DGGITQSPKYLFRKEGQNVTLSCEQNLNHDAMYWYRQDPGQGLRLIYYSQIVNDFQKGDIAEGYSVSREKKESFPLTVTSAQKNPTAFYLCASTSGFVGATNEKLFFGSGTQLSVL.

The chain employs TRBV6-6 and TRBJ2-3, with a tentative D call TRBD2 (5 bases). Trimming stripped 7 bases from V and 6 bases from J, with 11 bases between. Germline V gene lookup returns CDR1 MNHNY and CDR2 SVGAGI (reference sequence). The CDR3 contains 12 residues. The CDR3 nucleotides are TGTGCCAGCAAAGAGGGCGGGGATACGCAGTATTTT. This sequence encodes CASKEGGDTQYF.

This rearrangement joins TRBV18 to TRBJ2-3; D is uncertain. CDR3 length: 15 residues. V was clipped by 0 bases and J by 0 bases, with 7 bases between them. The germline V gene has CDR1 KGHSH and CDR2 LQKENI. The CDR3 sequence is CASSPPGYSTDTQYF. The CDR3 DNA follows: TGTGCCAGCTCACCACCTGGGTATAGCACAGATACGCAGTATTTT.

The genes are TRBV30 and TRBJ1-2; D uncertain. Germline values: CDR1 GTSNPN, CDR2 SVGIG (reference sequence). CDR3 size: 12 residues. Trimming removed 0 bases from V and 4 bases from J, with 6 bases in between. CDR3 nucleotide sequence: TGTGCCTGGAGTGTGAGTGGCTATGGCTACACCTTC. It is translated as CAWSVSGYGYTF. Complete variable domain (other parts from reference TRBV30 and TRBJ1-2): SQTIHQWPATLVQPVGSPLSLECTVEGTSNPNLYWYRQAAGRGLQLLFYSVGIGQISSEVPQNLSASRPQDRQFILSSKKLLLSDSGFYLCAWSVSGYGYTFGSGTRLTVV.

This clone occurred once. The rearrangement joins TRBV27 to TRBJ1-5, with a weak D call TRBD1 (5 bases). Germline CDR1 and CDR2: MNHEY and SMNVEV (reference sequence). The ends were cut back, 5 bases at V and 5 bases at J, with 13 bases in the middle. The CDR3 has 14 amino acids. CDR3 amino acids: CASSPRSRDQPQHF. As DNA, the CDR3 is TGTGCCAGCAGTCCAAGGTCCAGGGATCAGCCCCAGCATTTT.

CDR3 residues: CASSLELAGYNEQFF. The CDR3 DNA reads TGCGCCAGCAGCTTGGAACTAGCGGGATACAATGAGCAGTTCTTC. V is TRBV5-1 and J is TRBJ2-1, with 10 nucleotides matching TRBD2. This CDR3 has 15 residues. The junction had 1 base not matched to a gene; V was cut back by 0 bases and J by 4 bases. Germline CDR1 and CDR2: SGHRS and YFSETQ.

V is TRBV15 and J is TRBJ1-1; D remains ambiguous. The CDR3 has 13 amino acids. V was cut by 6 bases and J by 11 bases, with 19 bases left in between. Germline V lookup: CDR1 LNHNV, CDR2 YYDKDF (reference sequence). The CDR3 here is CATRFSTELGAFF. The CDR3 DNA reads TGTGCCACCAGGTTTTCCACGGAACTTGGGGCTTTCTTT.

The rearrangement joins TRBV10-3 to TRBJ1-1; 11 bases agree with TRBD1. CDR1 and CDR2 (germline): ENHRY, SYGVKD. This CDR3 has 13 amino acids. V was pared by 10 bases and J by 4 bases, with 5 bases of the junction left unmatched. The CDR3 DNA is TGTGCCACGGGACAGGGGGAAGGCACTGAAGCTTTCTTT. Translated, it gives CATGQGEGTEAFF.

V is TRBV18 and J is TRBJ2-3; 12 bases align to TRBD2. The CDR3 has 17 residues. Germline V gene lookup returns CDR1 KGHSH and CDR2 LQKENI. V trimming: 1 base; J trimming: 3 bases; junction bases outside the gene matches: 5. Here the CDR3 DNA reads TGTGCCAGCTCACCACGGACTAGCGGGAAAGGAACAGATACGCAGTATTTT. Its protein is CASSPRTSGKGTDTQYF.

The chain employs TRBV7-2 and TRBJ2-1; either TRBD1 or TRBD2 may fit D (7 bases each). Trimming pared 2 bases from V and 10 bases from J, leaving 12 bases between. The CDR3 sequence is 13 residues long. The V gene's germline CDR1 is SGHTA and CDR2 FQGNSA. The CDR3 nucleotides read TGTGCCAGCAGCTTATCTCAGGGGGGGGAGCAGTTCTTC. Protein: CASSLSQGGEQFF.

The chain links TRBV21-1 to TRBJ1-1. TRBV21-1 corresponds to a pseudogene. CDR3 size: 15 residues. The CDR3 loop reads CASRDGIAIRTEAFF. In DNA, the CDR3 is TGTGCCAGCAGGGATGGGATAGCAATTCGCACTGAAGCTTTCTTT.

CDR3: CASSYALTEAKNIQYF. The CDR3 coding sequence is TGTGCCAGCAGCTATGCACTCACAGAAGCCAAAAACATTCAGTACTTC. The chain is built from TRBV7-9 and TRBJ2-4, with no clear D. This CDR3 contains 16 residues. The V gene lost 4 bases and the J gene lost 0 bases, with 13 bases spanning the gap. The germline gives CDR1 SEHNR, CDR2 FQNEAQ (reference sequence).

CDR3 DNA: TGTGCCAGCAGTGAAAGGGGGTTCACCACTGAAGCTTTCTTT. Its protein product is CASSERGFTTEAFF. The chain links TRBV6-1 to TRBJ1-1; perhaps TRBD1 as D (6 bases). CDR3 length: 14 residues. V lost 2 bases and J lost 4, with 11 bases in between. Germline V lookup: CDR1 MNHNS, CDR2 SASEGT.

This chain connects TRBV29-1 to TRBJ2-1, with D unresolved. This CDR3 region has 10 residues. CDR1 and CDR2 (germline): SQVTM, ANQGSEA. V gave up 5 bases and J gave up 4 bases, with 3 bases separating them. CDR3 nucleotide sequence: TGCAGCGTTAGTTACAATGAGCAGTTCTTC. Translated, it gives CSVSYNEQFF.

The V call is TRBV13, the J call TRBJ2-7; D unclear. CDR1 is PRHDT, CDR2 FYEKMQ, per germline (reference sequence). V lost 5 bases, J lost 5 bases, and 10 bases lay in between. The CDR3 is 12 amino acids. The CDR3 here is CASSLLPDEQYF. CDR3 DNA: TGTGCCAGCAGCCTCCTCCCGGACGAGCAGTACTTC.

The CDR3 protein is CASSRGTSNTEAFF. In DNA, the CDR3 is TGTGCCAGCAGTCGAGGGACATCGAACACTGAAGCTTTCTTT. This chain links TRBV25-1 with TRBJ1-1; TRBD1 might be the D (6 bases). The ends were cut back, 5 bases at V and 1 base at J, with 11 bases in the middle. This CDR3 region has 14 residues. Looked up from germline, CDR1 is MGHDK and CDR2 is SYGVNS. The whole variable domain, remainder taken from reference TRBV25-1 and TRBJ1-1, is EADIYQTPRYLVIGTGKKITLECSQTMGHDKMYWYQQDPGMELHLIHYSYGVNSTEKGDLSSESTVSRIRTEHFPLTLESARPSHTSQYLCASSRGTSNTEAFFGQGTRLTVV.

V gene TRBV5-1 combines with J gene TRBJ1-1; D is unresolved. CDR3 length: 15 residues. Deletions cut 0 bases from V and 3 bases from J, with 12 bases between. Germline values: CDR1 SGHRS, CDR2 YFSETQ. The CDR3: CASSLEGAGYTEAFF. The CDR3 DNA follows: TGCGCCAGCAGCTTGGAAGGTGCCGGGTACACTGAAGCTTTCTTT.

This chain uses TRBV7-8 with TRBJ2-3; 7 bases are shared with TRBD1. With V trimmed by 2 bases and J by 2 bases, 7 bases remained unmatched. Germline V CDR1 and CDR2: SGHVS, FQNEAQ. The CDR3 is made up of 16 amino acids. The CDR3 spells CASSLRGRGNTDTQYF. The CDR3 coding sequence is TGTGCCAGCAGCTTACGTGGCAGGGGGAACACAGATACGCAGTATTTT.

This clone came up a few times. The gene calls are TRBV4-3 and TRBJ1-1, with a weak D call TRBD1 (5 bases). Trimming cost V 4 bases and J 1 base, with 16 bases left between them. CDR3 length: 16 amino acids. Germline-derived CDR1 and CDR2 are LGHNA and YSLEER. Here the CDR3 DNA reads TGCGCCAGCAGCCCTTGGGGACCGGCGGGGAACACTGAAGCTTTCTTT. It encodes CASSPWGPAGNTEAFF.

CDR3 sequence (DNA): TGTGCCAGCAGCTCGCTATTAGCGGGGAGCTCCTACAATGAGCAGTTCTTC. This sequence encodes CASSSLLAGSSYNEQFF. This chain connects TRBV5-6 to TRBJ2-1, with 8 nucleotides matching TRBD2. CDR1 SGHDT and CDR2 YYEEEE come from the germline V gene. After removal of 3 bases from V and 0 bases from J, the junction contained 8 bases not matched to a gene. CDR3 length equals 17 residues.

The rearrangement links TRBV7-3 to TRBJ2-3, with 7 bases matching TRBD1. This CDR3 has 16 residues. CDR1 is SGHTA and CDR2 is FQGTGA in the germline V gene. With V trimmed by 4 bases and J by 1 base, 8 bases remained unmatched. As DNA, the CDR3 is TGTGCCAGCAGCTCAGGGACAGTTGTTGGCACAGATACGCAGTATTTT. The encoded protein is CASSSGTVVGTDTQYF. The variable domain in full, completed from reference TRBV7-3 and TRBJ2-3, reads GAGVSQTPSNKVTEKGKYVELRCDPISGHTALYWYRQSLGQGPEFLIYFQGTGAADDSGLPNDRFFAVRPEGSVSTLKIQRTERGDSAVYLCASSSGTVVGTDTQYFGPGTRLTVL.

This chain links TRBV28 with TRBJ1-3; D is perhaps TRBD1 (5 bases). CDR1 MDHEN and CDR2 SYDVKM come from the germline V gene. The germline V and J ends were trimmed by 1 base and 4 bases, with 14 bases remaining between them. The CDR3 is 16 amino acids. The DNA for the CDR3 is TGTGCCAGCAGTTTATACGGTGCAGGGTACGGAAACACCATATATTTT. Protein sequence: CASSLYGAGYGNTIYF.

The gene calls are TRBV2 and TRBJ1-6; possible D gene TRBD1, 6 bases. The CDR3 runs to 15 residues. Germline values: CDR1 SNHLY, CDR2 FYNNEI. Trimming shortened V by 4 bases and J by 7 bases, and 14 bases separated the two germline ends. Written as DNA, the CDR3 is TGTGCCAGCAGTGGGGAACAGGGAGGCAATTCACCCCTCCACTTT. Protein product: CASSGEQGGNSPLHF.

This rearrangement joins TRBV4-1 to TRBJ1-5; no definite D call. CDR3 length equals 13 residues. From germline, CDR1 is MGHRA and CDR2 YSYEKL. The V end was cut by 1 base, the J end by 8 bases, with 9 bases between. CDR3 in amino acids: CASSQVGAEPQHF. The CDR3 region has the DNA TGCGCCAGCAGCCAAGTTGGTGCGGAGCCCCAGCATTTT.